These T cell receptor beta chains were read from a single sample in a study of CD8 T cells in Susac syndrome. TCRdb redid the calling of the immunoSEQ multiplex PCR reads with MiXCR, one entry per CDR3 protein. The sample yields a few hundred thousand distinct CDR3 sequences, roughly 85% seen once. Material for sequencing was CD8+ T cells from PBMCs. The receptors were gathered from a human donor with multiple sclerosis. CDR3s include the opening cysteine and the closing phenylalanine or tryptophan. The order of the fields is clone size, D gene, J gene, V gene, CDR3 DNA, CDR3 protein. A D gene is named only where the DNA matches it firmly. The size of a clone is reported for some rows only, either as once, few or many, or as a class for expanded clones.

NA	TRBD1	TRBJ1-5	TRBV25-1	TGTGCCAGCAGTAAAAGGACAGGGGATAATCAGCCCCAGCATTTT	CASSKRTGDNQPQHF
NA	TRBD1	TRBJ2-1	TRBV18	TGTGCCAGCTCGCAGGACAGGGACTATGAGCAGTTCTTC	CASSQDRDYEQFF
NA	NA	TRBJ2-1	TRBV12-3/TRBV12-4	TGTGCCAGCAGGGCCGAGAGCTCCTACAATGAGCAGTTCTTC	CASRAESSYNEQFF
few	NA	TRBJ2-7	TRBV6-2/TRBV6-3	TGTGCCAGCAGTGGACGGCCATCCCCGAACGAGCAGTACTTC	CASSGRPSPNEQYF
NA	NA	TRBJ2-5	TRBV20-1	TGCAGTGCTAGAGTGGGCCCCAGGGAGACCCAGTACTTC	CSARVGPRETQYF
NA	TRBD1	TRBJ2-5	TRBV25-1	TGTGCCAGCAGTGAATACACGGACAGGGAAGAGACCCAGTACTTC	CASSEYTDREETQYF
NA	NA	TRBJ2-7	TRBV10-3	TGTGCCATCAGTGAGAGGGGGAGCTCCTACGAGCAGTACTTC	CAISERGSSYEQYF
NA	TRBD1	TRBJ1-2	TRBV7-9	TGTGCCAGCAGCTCGACAGGGGATGGCGATGGCTACACCTTC	CASSSTGDGDGYTF
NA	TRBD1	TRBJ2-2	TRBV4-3	TGCGCCAGCAGCCCGGGGACAGGGCTGAACACCGGGGAGCTGTTTTTT	CASSPGTGLNTGELFF
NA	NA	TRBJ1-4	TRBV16	TGTGCCAGCAGCCCGCGGACGGCAACTAAGGAAAAACTGTTTTTT	CASSPRTATKEKLFF
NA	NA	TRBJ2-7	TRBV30	TGTGCCTGGAGGGGGAGCTACGAGCAGTACTTC	CAWRGSYEQYF
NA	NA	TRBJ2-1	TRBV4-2	TGTGCCAGCAGGGGAGTTGGCGGGGACAATGAGCAGTTCTTC	CASRGVGGDNEQFF
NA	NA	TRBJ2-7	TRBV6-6	TGTGCCAGCAGCTACGGACGGAGCGAGCAGTACTTC	CASSYGRSEQYF
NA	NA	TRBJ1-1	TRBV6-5	TGTGCCAGCAGTGCCGGGCAGACCACTGAAGCTTTCTTT	CASSAGQTTEAFF
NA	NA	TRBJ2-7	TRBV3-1	TGTGCCAGCAGCCCCGGATCCCTGCTGAAGGACGAGCAGTACTTC	CASSPGSLLKDEQYF
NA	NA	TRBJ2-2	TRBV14	TGTGCCAGCCCGACCCGGAGAGAGTTCTTGGGGACCGTGGCCGGGGAGCTGTTTTTT	CASPTRREFLGTVAGELFF
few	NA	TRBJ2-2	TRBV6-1	TGTGCCAGCAGACCGAGGAACACCGGGGAGCTGTTTTTT	CASRPRNTGELFF
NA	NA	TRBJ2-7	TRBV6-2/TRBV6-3	TGTGCCAGCAGTTACGGCGCGGGTTTCTCCTACGAGCAGTACTTC	CASSYGAGFSYEQYF
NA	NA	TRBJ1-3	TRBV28	TGTGCCAGCAGACACGACAGGAGCTCTGAAAACACCATATATTTT	CASRHDRSSENTIYF
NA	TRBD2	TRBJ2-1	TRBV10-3	TGTGCCACCAATGAGGGGAGCGGGGTCTACAATGAGCAGTTCTTC	CATNEGSGVYNEQFF
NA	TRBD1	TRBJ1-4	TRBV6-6	TGTGCCAGCAGTTTGGGACAGGTCGAGTATGAAAAACTGTTTTTT	CASSLGQVEYEKLFF
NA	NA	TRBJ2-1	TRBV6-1	TGTGCCAGCAGTCCCCGCGGGACCAGCTCCTACAATGAGCAGTTCTTC	CASSPRGTSSYNEQFF
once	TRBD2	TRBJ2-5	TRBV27	TGTGCCAGCAGAAATGGGGGACTAGCGGGAGAGACCCAGTACTTC	CASRNGGLAGETQYF
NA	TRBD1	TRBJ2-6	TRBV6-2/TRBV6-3	TGTGCCAGCAGTTACGGGACAGGAGCCGGGGCCAACGTCCTGACTTTC	CASSYGTGAGANVLTF
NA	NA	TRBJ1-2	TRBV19	TGTGCCAGTACGGAGGTTTCTAACTATGGCTACACCTTC	CASTEVSNYGYTF
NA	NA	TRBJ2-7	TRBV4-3	TGCGCCAGCAGCCAAGACCCAGGGGCTTTGTACGAGCAGTACTTC	CASSQDPGALYEQYF
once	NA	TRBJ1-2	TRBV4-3	TGCGCCAGCAGCCAAGATGTAGCCGGCTATGGCTACACCTTC	CASSQDVAGYGYTF
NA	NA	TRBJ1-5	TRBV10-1	TGCGCCAGCAGTGAGTCCAGGACCCAGCATTTT	CASSESRTQHF
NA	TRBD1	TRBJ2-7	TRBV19	TGTGCCAGTAGTATAGTGGGACAGGGGGCCTACGAGCAGTACTTC	CASSIVGQGAYEQYF
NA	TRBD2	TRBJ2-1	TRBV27	TGTGCCAGCACGTTAATAGCGGGAGCGTCCTACAATGAGCAGTTCTTC	CASTLIAGASYNEQFF
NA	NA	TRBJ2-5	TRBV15	TGTGCCACCAGCAGAGACCGGGACCGAGGCGGAGAGACCCAGTACTTC	CATSRDRDRGGETQYF
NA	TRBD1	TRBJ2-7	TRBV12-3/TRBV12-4	TGTGCCAGCAGTTCGACAGGGGGGTTATCCTACGAGCAGTACTTC	CASSSTGGLSYEQYF
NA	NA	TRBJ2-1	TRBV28	TGTGCCAGCAGCCAGGGACGCTGGCAGTTCTTC	CASSQGRWQFF
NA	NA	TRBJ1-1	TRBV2	TGTGCCAGCAGTGAAGAAGCATCATCCACTGAAGCTTTCTTT	CASSEEASSTEAFF
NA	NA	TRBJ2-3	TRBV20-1	TGCAGTGCTAGAGAAACTAGCACAGATACGCAGTATTTT	CSARETSTDTQYF
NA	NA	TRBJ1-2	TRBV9	TGTGCCAGCAGCGTAGACGGGACACCCTATGGCTACACCTTC	CASSVDGTPYGYTF
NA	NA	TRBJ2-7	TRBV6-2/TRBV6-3	TGTGCCAGCAGTTACGGCCAGCCCTCCTACGAGCAGTACTTC	CASSYGQPSYEQYF
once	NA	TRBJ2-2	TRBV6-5	TGTGCCAGCAGTTTCACGGGGCGGATGAACACCGGGGAGCTGTTTTTT	CASSFTGRMNTGELFF
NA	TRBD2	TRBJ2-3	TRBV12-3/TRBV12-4	TGTGCCAGCAGTTTCAGCGTCGGGGGGACAGATACGCAGTATTTT	CASSFSVGGTDTQYF
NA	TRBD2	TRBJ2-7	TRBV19	TGTGCCAGTAGTATAGCCCCACCGGGAGGGGTGTACGAGCAGTACTTC	CASSIAPPGGVYEQYF
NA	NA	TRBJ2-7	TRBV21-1	TGTGCCAGCAGCAAAGGTCCAGGCACCTACGAGCAGTACTTC	CASSKGPGTYEQYF
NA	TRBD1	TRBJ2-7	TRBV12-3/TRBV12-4	TGTGCCAGCAGACACGGGACAGATTTCCCCTACGAGCAGTACTTC	CASRHGTDFPYEQYF
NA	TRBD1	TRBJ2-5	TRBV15	TGTGCCACCAGCGGGCAGACAGGGGCGTCGGAGACCCAGTACTTC	CATSGQTGASETQYF
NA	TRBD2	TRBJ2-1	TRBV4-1	TGCGCCAGCAGCCAAGATCGGGCAGCGGGAGGGTACAATGAGCAGTTCTTC	CASSQDRAAGGYNEQFF
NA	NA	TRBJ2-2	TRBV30	TGTGCCTGGACCTCAGGGGCCTACCAGGTCACCGGGGAGCTGTTTTTT	CAWTSGAYQVTGELFF
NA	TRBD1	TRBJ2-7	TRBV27	TGTGCCAGCAGTTCCTGGCCGGGACAGGGGTCCCCCTACGAGCAGTACTTC	CASSSWPGQGSPYEQYF
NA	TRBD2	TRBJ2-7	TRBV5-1	TGCGCCAGCAGCTTGTGCCAGCGGGGATACTCCTACGAGCAGTACTTC	CASSLCQRGYSYEQYF
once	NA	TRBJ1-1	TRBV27	TGTGCCAGCAGTCTCGGACAGCACACTGAAGCTTTCTTT	CASSLGQHTEAFF
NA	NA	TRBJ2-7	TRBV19	TGTGCCAGTGGCCAGGATTTTAGCTCCTACGAGCAGTACTTC	CASGQDFSSYEQYF
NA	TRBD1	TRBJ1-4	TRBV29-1	TGCAGCGCCGAGACAGGGGTCGAAAAACTGTTTTTT	CSAETGVEKLFF
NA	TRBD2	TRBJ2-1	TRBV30	TGTGCCTGGAGTTCGGGACTAGCGGGCAATGAGCAGTTCTTC	CAWSSGLAGNEQFF
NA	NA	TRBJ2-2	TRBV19	TGTGCCAGTATCCGGGACACCGGGGAGCTGTTTTTT	CASIRDTGELFF
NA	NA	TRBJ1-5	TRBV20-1	TGCAGTGCTAGGGGGCAGGACTATCAGCCCCAGCATTTT	CSARGQDYQPQHF
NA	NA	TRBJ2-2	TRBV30	TGTGCCTGGAGTTGGGTGACCACCGGGGAGCTGTTTTTT	CAWSWVTTGELFF
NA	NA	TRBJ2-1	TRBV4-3	TGCGCCAGCAGCCAAGATTTGGACACATACAATGAGCAGTTCTTC	CASSQDLDTYNEQFF